This TCR beta chain was retrieved from a study of CD8+CD57+ T cells in acquired aplastic anemia. Sequencing was done on patients that had shown CD8+CD57+ cell expansion by flow cytometry. With 6 bases clipped from V and 9 bases from J, the junction kept 15 bases outside the gene matches. The CDR3 consists of 16 residues. Germline CDR1 reads SGHTA; CDR2 reads FQGTGA. Genomic DNA templated the TCR beta VDJ and CDR3 profiling. Each CDR3 protein is one row after TCRdb ran MiXCR on the reads. The data show approximately 300,000 distinct CDR3 sequences, with around three fifths seen just once and around 1.2% held by the top ten.

This clonotype originated in a human donor with aplastic anemia. Sequenced: sorted CD4+, CD8+, or CD8+CD57+ T cells (not recorded which) from PBMCs. The gene calls are TRBV7-3 and TRBJ2-1; TRBD2 aligns across 9 bases. CDR3 nucleotides: TGTGCCAGCAGTTCCAGTGGGTTAGCGGGAGCCTCTGAGCAGTTCTTC. Its protein product is CASSSSGLAGASEQFF.